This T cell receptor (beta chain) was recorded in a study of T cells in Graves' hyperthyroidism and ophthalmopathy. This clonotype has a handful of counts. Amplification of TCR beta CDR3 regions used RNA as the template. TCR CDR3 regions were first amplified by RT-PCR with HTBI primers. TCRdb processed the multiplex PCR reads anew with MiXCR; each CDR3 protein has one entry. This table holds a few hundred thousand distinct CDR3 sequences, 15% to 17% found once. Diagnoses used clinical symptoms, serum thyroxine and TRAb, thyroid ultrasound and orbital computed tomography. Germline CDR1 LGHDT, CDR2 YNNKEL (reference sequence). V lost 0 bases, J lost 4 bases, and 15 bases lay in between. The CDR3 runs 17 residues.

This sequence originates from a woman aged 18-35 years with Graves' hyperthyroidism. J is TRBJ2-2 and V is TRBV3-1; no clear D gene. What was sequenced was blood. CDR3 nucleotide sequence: TGTGCCAGCAGCCAAGAAGGGTGGGCCCCGGGCACCGGGGAGCTGTTTTTT. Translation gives CASSQEGWAPGTGELFF.